This T cell receptor (beta chain) appears in the sequencing data of a study of technical replicates of blood from a few donors. The CDR3 totals 14 residues. Losses at the gene ends were 1 base for V and 3 bases for J; bases not matched to a gene: 3. CDR1 and CDR2 from the germline V gene are SGHDT and YYEEEE. Measured with immunoSEQ multiplex PCR; TCRdb has only the in-frame clones, and not every one. In the table there are tens of thousands of clones, just under 90% of which are singletons. The sequence came from a human donor in good health. Some clones in this sample may be carry-over from other donors' samples. The chain uses TRBV5-6 and TRBJ2-7; 8 bases line up with TRBD2. The sequencing sample was made of PBMCs. The DNA for the CDR3 is TGTGCCAGCAGCTTGATGACTAGCGACTACGAGCAGTACTTC. It specifies CASSLMTSDYEQYF. Drawing the rest from reference TRBV5-6 and TRBJ2-7, the complete variable domain is DAGVTQSPTHLIKTRGQQVTLRCSPKSGHDTVSWYQQALGQGPQFIFQYYEEEERQRGNFPDRFSGHQFPNYSSELNVNALLLGDSALYLCASSLMTSDYEQYFGPGTRLTVT.